One and the same sample provided the 7 T cell receptor beta chains below, sequenced in a study of cytotoxic CD8 clonotypes in ibrutinib-treated CLL. Generated by immunoSEQ multiplex PCR, the TCRdb table keeps only in-frame clones and is missing some. The profile shows approximately 170,000 clones, approximately 90% of them singletons. The specimen was PBMCs, collected at disease progression, from a patient treated with ibrutinib. Receptors originate from a human donor with chronic lymphocytic leukemia.

This chain links TRBV9 with TRBJ2-2, with D perhaps TRBD1 (5 bases). CDR1 is SGDLS and CDR2 is YYNGEE in the germline V gene. This CDR3 has 14 residues. Deletions cut 3 bases from V and 5 bases from J, with 11 bases between. The CDR3, as DNA: TGTGCCAGCAGCGCCTCAGGGTTTACCGGGGAGCTGTTTTTT. Its translation: CASSASGFTGELFF.

This sequence joins TRBV9 and TRBJ2-1, with D perhaps given as TRBD1 or TRBD2 (5 bases each). Trimming removed 4 bases at V and 6 bases at J, with 11 bases between. The CDR3 has 13 residues. CDR1 SGDLS and CDR2 YYNGEE come from the germline V gene. For the CDR3, the DNA is TGTGCCAGCAGCAGAGATGGGGGCAATGAGCAGTTCTTC. Its protein product is CASSRDGGNEQFF. Supplemented by reference TRBV9 and TRBJ2-1, the full variable domain reads DSGVTQTPKHLITATGQRVTLRCSPRSGDLSVYWYQQSLDQGLQFLIQYYNGEERAKGNILERFSAQQFPDLHSELNLSSLELGDSALYFCASSRDGGNEQFFGPGTRLTVL.

The CDR3: CASSTRTGQETQYF. Here the CDR3 DNA reads TGTGCCAGTAGTACACGGACAGGACAAGAGACCCAGTACTTC. This chain uses TRBV19 with TRBJ2-5; 7 bases map to TRBD1. The CDR3 totals 14 residues. Trimming cost V 4 bases and J 2 bases; bases outside gene matches: 4. Germline V lookup: CDR1 LNHDA, CDR2 SQIVND (reference sequence).

The V and J genes are TRBV27 and TRBJ2-7; D remains unclear. The CDR3 runs to 14 residues. Germline-derived CDR1 and CDR2 are MNHEY and SMNVEV (reference sequence). With 3 bases removed from V and 0 bases from J, the gap between germline ends came to 9 bases. The CDR3 reads CASSFGKSSYEQYF. CDR3 DNA: TGTGCCAGCAGTTTCGGCAAAAGCTCCTACGAGCAGTACTTC.

The CDR3 DNA reads as TGCACCAGCAGCCAAGATGGGGCCCACAATGAAAAACTGTTTTTT. Translated: CTSSQDGAHNEKLFF. The chain is built from TRBV1 and TRBJ1-4; the table's D call TRBD1 went unverified against the DNA. TRBV1 is a known pseudogene. This CDR3 is 15 amino acids long.

This chain uses TRBV7-3 with TRBJ1-1; unclear D gene. Germline values: CDR1 SGHTA, CDR2 FQGTGA. Trimming stripped 6 bases from V and 4 bases from J, with 12 bases between. The CDR3 runs to 13 residues. CDR3 nucleotide sequence: TGTGCCAGCAGACTCGCAAGAGGCACTGAAGCTTTCTTT. Translating gives CASRLARGTEAFF.

The CDR3 sequence is CASSLGPVEDTQYF. As DNA, the CDR3 is TGTGCCAGCAGCTTAGGGCCCGTAGAAGATACGCAGTATTTT. The V call is TRBV7-6, the J call TRBJ2-3; D gene ambiguous. From germline, CDR1 is SGHVS and CDR2 FNYEAQ. The V and J ends lost 1 base and 5 bases respectively, with 10 bases between them. The CDR3 has 14 residues.